This T cell receptor (beta chain) appears in the sequencing data of a study of blood T cell repertoires in COVID-19. Study information: Sample material is recorded as cDNA or gDNA derived from T cells, B-cell-depleted T cells, or PBMCs.

This CDR3 spans 13 amino acids. Germline CDR1 and CDR2: SGHTA and FQGTGA. Between the trimmed V and J ends, which lost 2 bases and 2 bases, there was a span of 6 bases. In the study's own analysis: For nucleated cells, counts were estimated from reference gene primer amplification. Here immunoSEQ multiplex PCR was the method, and the copy in TCRdb shows in-frame clones only, minus some. The V and J calls and clone size come from that table; D and trimming were worked out from the DNA. The sample has 150,000 to 200,000 clones, around 87% seen once. V is TRBV7-3 and J is TRBJ1-1; D is unresolved. Sample: peripheral blood. The clonotype originates from a man aged 35 to 55 with active or convalescent COVID-19. The CDR3: CASSLWSNTEAFF. Written as DNA, the CDR3 is TGTGCCAGCAGCTTATGGAGTAACACTGAAGCTTTCTTT.